This T cell receptor (beta chain) was found in a study of shared clonotypes between healthy human individuals. As for the study in general: For every donor, three CD4 naive, three CD4 memory, two CD8 naive and one CD8 memory plates were used.

Generated by immunoSEQ multiplex PCR, the TCRdb table keeps only in-frame clones and is missing some. In the table there are 1.5 million to 2.5 million clones, around 96% of which are singletons. This CDR3 is built from 15 residues. CDR1 is MDHEN and CDR2 is SYDVKM in the germline V gene. After removal of 6 bases from V and 4 bases from J, the junction contained 9 bases not matched to a gene. Naive CD8 cells, CD45RO-negative and positively selected for CCR7, excluded terminally differentiated effector memory CD45RA+ cells. All participating donors were Caucasian adults from Nashville, Tennessee. Broader study findings: Generally, naive subsets (rather than memory subsets) showed larger estimated richness. Measured sharing among donors was expected to vary with sequencing depth.

About this clone: Its antigen is unknown.

The source is a man younger than 30 in good health. Source material: naive CD8+ T cells sorted from blood. The rearrangement links TRBV28 to TRBJ1-1, with 9 bases aligning to TRBD1. CDR3 nucleotides: TGTGCCAGCAGGACCCACAGGGGGCGTGTCACTGAAGCTTTCTTT. This gives the protein CASRTHRGRVTEAFF.